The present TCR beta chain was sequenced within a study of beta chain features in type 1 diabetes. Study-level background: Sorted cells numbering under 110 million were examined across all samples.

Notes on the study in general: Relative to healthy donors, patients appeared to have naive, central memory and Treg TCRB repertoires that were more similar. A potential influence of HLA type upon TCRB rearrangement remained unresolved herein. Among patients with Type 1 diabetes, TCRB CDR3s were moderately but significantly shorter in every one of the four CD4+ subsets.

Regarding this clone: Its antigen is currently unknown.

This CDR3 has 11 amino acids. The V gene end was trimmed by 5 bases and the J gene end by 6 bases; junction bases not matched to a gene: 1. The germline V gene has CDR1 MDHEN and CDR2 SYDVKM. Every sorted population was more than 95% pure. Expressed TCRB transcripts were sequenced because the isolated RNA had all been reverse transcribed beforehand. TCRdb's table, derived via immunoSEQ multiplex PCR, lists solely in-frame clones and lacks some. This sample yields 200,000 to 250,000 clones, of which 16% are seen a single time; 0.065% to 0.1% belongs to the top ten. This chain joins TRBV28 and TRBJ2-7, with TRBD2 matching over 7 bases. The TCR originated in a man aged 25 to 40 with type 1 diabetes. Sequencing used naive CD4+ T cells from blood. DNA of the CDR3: TGTGCCAGCAGTAGGGAGGGCGAGCAGTACTTC. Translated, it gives CASSREGEQYF.